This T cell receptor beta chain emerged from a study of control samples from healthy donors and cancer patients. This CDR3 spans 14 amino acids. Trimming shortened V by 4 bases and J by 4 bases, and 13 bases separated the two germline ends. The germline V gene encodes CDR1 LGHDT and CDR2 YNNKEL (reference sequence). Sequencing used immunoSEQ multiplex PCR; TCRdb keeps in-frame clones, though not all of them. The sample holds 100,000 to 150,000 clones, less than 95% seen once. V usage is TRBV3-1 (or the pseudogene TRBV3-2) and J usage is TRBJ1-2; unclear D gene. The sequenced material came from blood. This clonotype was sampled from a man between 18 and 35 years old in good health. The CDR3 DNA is TGTGCCAGCAGCCTAGGGTCCGGCAGCTATGGCTACACCTTC. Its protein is CASSLGSGSYGYTF.